The 21 T cell receptor beta chains in this list originate from one sample, sequenced in a study of PD-1 blockade in classical Hodgkin lymphoma. Every patient experienced relapse after autologous stem cell transplantation, and brentuximab vedotin exposure varied. TCRdb keeps only in-frame clones here, not all; method: immunoSEQ multiplex PCR. The sample records about 110,000 clones, 89% being singletons. This specimen consisted of peripheral blood mononuclear cells (PBMCs), obtained before the second cycle of nivolumab. These receptors all stem from a human donor with classical Hodgkin lymphoma.

The rearrangement joins TRBV27 to TRBJ2-2; D may match TRBD1 or TRBD2 (5 bases each). V lost 3 bases to trimming and J lost 4 bases, with 12 bases between them. CDR3 length equals 15 residues. CDR1 is MNHEY and CDR2 is SMNVEV in the germline V gene (reference sequence). Here the CDR3 reads CASSLPPGTTGELFF. The DNA of the CDR3 is TGTGCCAGCAGTTTGCCTCCGGGGACCACCGGGGAGCTGTTTTTT.

The genes are TRBV5-6 and TRBJ2-5, with 8 positions matching TRBD1. V was pared by 4 bases and J by 5 bases, with 10 bases of the junction left unmatched. The CDR3 totals 15 residues. The germline gives CDR1 SGHDT, CDR2 YYEEEE. The CDR3 sequence: CASSRIRGLLETQYF. The CDR3 nucleotides are TGTGCCAGCAGCCGGATCAGGGGGCTCCTCGAGACCCAGTACTTC.

The genes are TRBV7-6 and TRBJ2-5; 7 nucleotides match TRBD1. Trimming at V came to 1 base and at J to 2 bases, leaving 4 bases not matched to a gene. The CDR3 spans 15 residues. Germline lookup yields CDR1 SGHVS and CDR2 FNYEAQ. The CDR3 protein is CASSLGGGRQETQYF. The CDR3 DNA follows: TGTGCCAGCAGCTTAGGAGGGGGCCGGCAAGAGACCCAGTACTTC.

V is TRBV6-5 and J is TRBJ1-2; TRBD1 is a possible D gene (6 bases). V gave up 4 bases and J gave up 4 bases, with 13 bases separating them. This CDR3 is 14 amino acids long. From germline, CDR1 is MNHEY and CDR2 SVGAGI. Here the CDR3 DNA reads TGTGCCAGCAGTTCCCCAGGGGAGCTCTATGGCTACACCTTC. Encoded protein: CASSSPGELYGYTF.

The genes are TRBV7-5 and TRBJ2-7; whether TRBD2, the table's D call, matches the DNA was not checked. TRBV7-5 is designated a pseudogene. There are 18 residues in the CDR3. CDR3 sequence reads: CVRSLAGGTSGLVYEQYF. The CDR3 bases are TGTGTCAGAAGCTTAGCCGGGGGGACTAGCGGGTTAGTCTACGAGCAGTACTTC.

The J gene is TRBJ2-5, the V gene TRBV7-6, with a possible D match to TRBD1 (5 bases). The CDR3 is 13 amino acids. Germline values: CDR1 SGHVS, CDR2 FNYEAQ. Between the trimmed V and J ends, which lost 2 bases and 4 bases, there was a span of 8 bases. This chain's CDR3 is CASSLIGAETQYF. CDR3 nucleotides: TGTGCCAGCAGCTTAATTGGGGCAGAGACCCAGTACTTC.

The V call is TRBV27, the J call TRBJ2-1; 9 nucleotides line up with TRBD2. This CDR3 has 14 amino acids. Germline assignment: CDR1 MNHEY and CDR2 SMNVEV (reference sequence). The junction had 7 bases not matched to a gene; V was cut back by 5 bases and J by 8 bases. The CDR3 bases are TGTGCCAGCAGTCGACGGACTAGCGTCTATGAGCAGTTCTTC. This gives the protein CASSRRTSVYEQFF.

The J gene is TRBJ1-1, the V gene TRBV27; 8 bases fit TRBD1. This CDR3 spans 13 amino acids. V gave up 6 bases and J gave up 5 bases; unmatched junction bases: 5. Germline assignment: CDR1 MNHEY and CDR2 SMNVEV (reference sequence). CDR3 nucleotides: TGTGCCAGCAGCGGACAGGGCAGGACTGAAGCTTTCTTT. This encodes CASSGQGRTEAFF.

This clone was picked up one time. The rearrangement links TRBV9 to TRBJ2-4; D is ambiguous. The CDR3 has 13 amino acids. V was pared by 3 bases and J by 8 bases, with 12 bases between. Per germline, CDR1 SGDLS and CDR2 YYNGEE. CDR3 DNA sequence: TGTGCCAGCAGCGCTCTCCTTAGTGACATTCAGTACTTC. Amino acid sequence: CASSALLSDIQYF.

There are a few counts of this clone. J is TRBJ2-7 and V is TRBV6-5, with D maybe TRBD1 (5 bases). V was shortened by 8 bases and J by 3 bases, with 8 bases between the two germline ends. The length of the CDR3 is 11 residues. Per the germline V gene, CDR1 is MNHEY and CDR2 is SVGAGI. The CDR3 DNA sequence: TGTGCCAGCGGGGCGTTCTACGAGCAGTACTTC. It encodes CASGAFYEQYF.

V is TRBV18 and J is TRBJ2-1; D is undetermined. From germline, CDR1 is KGHSH and CDR2 LQKENI. Trimming pared 1 base from V and 8 bases from J, leaving 9 bases between. This CDR3 is 13 amino acids long. Here the CDR3 DNA reads TGTGCCAGCTCACCACTAGTCTCTCATGAGCAGTTCTTC. Translated, it gives CASSPLVSHEQFF.

The rearrangement joins TRBV13 to TRBJ2-2; possibly TRBD2 for D (5 bases). The CDR3 consists of 15 residues. CDR1 PRHDT and CDR2 FYEKMQ come from the germline V gene (reference sequence). The germline V and J ends were trimmed by 5 bases and 5 bases, with 15 bases remaining between them. Written as DNA, the CDR3 is TGTGCCAGCAGCCTTGGGCCGTGGGAGACCGGGGAGCTGTTTTTT. This sequence encodes CASSLGPWETGELFF.

In its sample, this clone was seen once. This rearrangement joins TRBV7-2 to TRBJ2-1, with 10 bases that match TRBD2. This CDR3 spans 16 amino acids. The V segment lost 2 bases and the J segment 3 bases; nucleotides outside the gene matches: 4. CDR1 is SGHTA and CDR2 is FQGNSA in the germline V gene. The CDR3 bases are TGTGCCAGCAGCTTATCGGGACTAGCGAGCTACAATGAGCAGTTCTTC. This sequence encodes CASSLSGLASYNEQFF.

J is TRBJ1-2 and V is TRBV6-1; possible D gene TRBD1, 6 bases. This CDR3 is built from 15 residues. With 0 bases removed from V and 3 bases from J, the gap between germline ends came to 11 bases. Germline CDR1 MNHNS, CDR2 SASEGT. The CDR3 protein is CASSEARGAYYGYTF. In nucleotides, the CDR3 is TGTGCCAGCAGTGAAGCGCGGGGGGCTTACTATGGCTACACCTTC.

V and J are TRBV6-5 and TRBJ1-2; the match to TRBD1 covers 8 bases. Germline V CDR1 and CDR2: MNHEY, SVGAGI. After removal of 8 bases from V and 8 bases from J, the junction contained 7 bases not matched to a gene. The CDR3 runs 12 residues. The CDR3 reads CASGYYRGGYTF. In nucleotides, the CDR3 is TGTGCCAGCGGCTACTACAGGGGGGGCTACACCTTC.

This clone occurred once. The sample carries other DNA sequences with the same CDR3. The V gene is TRBV7-8, the J gene TRBJ2-3; D tentatively fits TRBD1 or TRBD2 (5 bases each). The germline V gene encodes CDR1 SGHVS and CDR2 FQNEAQ. This CDR3 comprises 13 residues. Trimming stripped 8 bases from V and 3 bases from J, with 12 bases between. The chain's CDR3 is CASLDEGTDTQYF. The CDR3, as DNA: TGTGCCAGCTTGGACGAGGGGACAGATACGCAGTATTTT.

This clone showed up just a few times. The chain uses TRBV7-9 and TRBJ1-4; D remains unclear. The V end lost 0 bases, the J end lost 4 bases, and 9 bases lay between the germline ends. CDR3 size: 15 residues. From germline, CDR1 is SEHNR and CDR2 FQNEAQ (reference sequence). The CDR3 protein is CASSLARQINEKLFF. The DNA of the CDR3 is TGTGCCAGCAGCTTAGCGCGCCAGATTAATGAAAAACTGTTTTTT. Using reference TRBV7-9 and TRBJ1-4 for the parts outside the CDR3, the full variable domain is DTGVSQNPRHKITKRGQNVTFRCDPISEHNRLYWYRQTLGQGPEFLTYFQNEAQLEKSRLLSDRFSAERPKGSFSTLEIQRTEQGDSAMYLCASSLARQINEKLFFGSGTQLSVL.

The chain joins TRBV9 to TRBJ2-3; weak D call: TRBD2 (6 bases). V was cut by 4 bases and J by 0 bases, with 24 bases left in between. Germline V CDR1 and CDR2: SGDLS, YYNGEE. CDR3 length equals 19 residues. Here the CDR3 reads CASSHSREGSGISTDTQYF. The CDR3 DNA reads as TGTGCCAGCAGCCACTCCCGTGAGGGTAGCGGAATTAGCACAGATACGCAGTATTTT.

The CDR3 is CASSSQQGLEQYF. The DNA for the CDR3 is TGTGCCAGCAGCTCTCAACAGGGTCTCGAGCAGTACTTC. V gene TRBV7-6 combines with J gene TRBJ2-7; a weak D match, TRBD1 (6 bases). Per the germline V gene, CDR1 is SGHVS and CDR2 is FNYEAQ. The CDR3 is 13 residues long. Trimming left V 4 bases short and J 6 bases short, with 13 bases between.

This clone was recorded a few times. This chain joins TRBV6-1 and TRBJ1-2, with 7 bases lining up with TRBD1. Germline CDR1 and CDR2: MNHNS and SASEGT. This CDR3 has 16 residues. The V gene end was trimmed by 3 bases and the J gene end by 4 bases; junction bases not matched to a gene: 11. The CDR3 nucleotides are TGTGCCAGCAGTGAGCAGGGGGGGTCAGGCGTCTATGGCTACACCTTC. This gives the protein CASSEQGGSGVYGYTF.

This chain uses TRBV4-3 with TRBJ1-2; TRBD1 aligns across 9 bases. Unmatched junction bases numbered 4, after V lost 4 bases and J lost 4 bases. Germline V gives CDR1 LGHNA, CDR2 YSLEER. The CDR3 is 14 amino acids. In DNA, the CDR3 is TGCGCCAGCAGCCTGGACAGGGGTCTCTATGGCTACACCTTC. Encoded protein: CASSLDRGLYGYTF.